What follows are 27 T cell receptor beta chains derived from one specimen sequenced in a study of blood T cell repertoires in COVID-19. Sequencing was performed with immunoSEQ multiplex PCR; in TCRdb, only in-frame clones are kept and a portion is missing. The data hold 250,000 to 300,000 clones, with about nine tenths observed a single time. Source material: PBMCs or T cells enriched from blood (not recorded which). The receptors stem from a woman in her thirties or forties with acute COVID-19.

CDR3 loop: CASSPTGGATQYYGYTF. In nucleotides, the CDR3 is TGTGCCAGCAGCCCAACAGGGGGCGCGACCCAATACTATGGCTACACCTTC. The gene calls are TRBV5-5 and TRBJ1-2, with 9 bases that match TRBD1. V shed 4 bases and J 3 bases; nucleotides not matched to a gene: 13. Germline V gene lookup returns CDR1 SGHKS and CDR2 YYEKEE (reference sequence). CDR3 length: 17 residues.

The rearrangement joins TRBV7-8 to TRBJ1-5; TRBD1 is a possible D gene (6 bases). Germline V gene lookup returns CDR1 SGHVS and CDR2 FQNEAQ. V lost 3 bases and J 0 bases, leaving 12 bases between the germline ends. CDR3 length: 16 residues. The CDR3 region has the DNA TGTGCCAGCAGCTTGGAGACAGGCGATAGCAATCAGCCCCAGCATTTT. Translation: CASSLETGDSNQPQHF.

The chain uses TRBV2 and TRBJ2-2; D is uncertain. CDR3 length: 15 amino acids. CDR1 and CDR2 from the germline V gene are SNHLY and FYNNEI. V was cut by 1 base and J by 7 bases, with 13 bases left in between. The CDR3 is CASSEGANPGGELFF. The DNA for the CDR3 is TGTGCCAGCAGTGAAGGAGCCAACCCCGGCGGGGAGCTGTTTTTT.

The chain couples TRBV19 to TRBJ2-7, with a tentative D call TRBD2 (6 bases). The CDR3 runs to 13 residues. V dropped 4 bases and J dropped 4 bases, with 11 bases sitting between them. The V gene's germline CDR1 is LNHDA and CDR2 SQIVND (reference sequence). The CDR3 DNA reads TGTGCCAGTAGTACGGGACTGTCATACGAGCAGTACTTC. Its protein is CASSTGLSYEQYF.

The chain couples TRBV2 to TRBJ1-1; D gene ambiguous. Germline lookup yields CDR1 SNHLY and CDR2 FYNNEI. V lost 4 bases and J lost 1, with 10 bases in between. The CDR3 covers 14 residues. The CDR3: CASSGSRRNTEAFF. The CDR3 region has the DNA TGTGCCAGCAGTGGATCTAGACGGAACACTGAAGCTTTCTTT.

The chain couples TRBV11-2 to TRBJ2-5; 7 bases map to TRBD2. Germline V CDR1 and CDR2: SGHAT, FQNNGV. V trimming: 3 bases; J trimming: 0 bases; junction bases outside the gene matches: 16. This CDR3 has 19 residues. CDR3 nucleotides: TGTGCCAGCAGCTTGGGATCTTGGGGTAGCGGGCCTGACCAAGAGACCCAGTACTTC. It is translated as CASSLGSWGSGPDQETQYF. Using reference TRBV11-2 and TRBJ2-5 for the parts outside the CDR3, the full variable domain is EAGVAQSPRYKIIEKRQSVAFWCNPISGHATLYWYQQILGQGPKLLIQFQNNGVVDDSQLPKDRFSAERLKGVDSTLKIQPAKLEDSAVYLCASSLGSWGSGPDQETQYFGPGTRLLVL.

This clone turned up a few times. The gene calls are TRBV9 and TRBJ2-7, with 13 bases matching TRBD2. In germline, CDR1 is SGDLS, CDR2 YYNGEE. With 4 bases clipped from V and 5 bases from J, the junction kept 3 bases outside the gene matches. This CDR3 has 14 residues. The CDR3 sequence: CASSFGLAGDEQYF. The CDR3 DNA follows: TGTGCCAGCAGCTTTGGACTAGCGGGGGACGAGCAGTACTTC.

The V gene is TRBV27, the J gene TRBJ1-1; D is uncertain. This CDR3 has 16 amino acids. V lost 2 bases and J 0 bases, leaving 13 bases between the germline ends. The germline V gene has CDR1 MNHEY and CDR2 SMNVEV (reference sequence). This CDR3 is CASSLRGNRMNTEAFF. CDR3 in DNA: TGTGCCAGCAGTTTACGAGGTAATAGAATGAACACTGAAGCTTTCTTT.

In the case of this clone: Other DNA sequences in this sample translate to the same CDR3. This rearrangement joins TRBV5-1 to TRBJ1-6; D might be TRBD1 (6 bases). CDR1 is SGHRS and CDR2 is YFSETQ in the germline V gene. The CDR3 contains 14 residues. With 0 bases removed from V and 7 bases from J, the gap between germline ends came to 8 bases. The CDR3 sequence: CASSLGGGNSPLHF. Here the CDR3 DNA reads TGCGCCAGCAGCTTGGGAGGGGGAAATTCACCCCTCCACTTT.

This clone was counted a single time. The V and J genes are TRBV18 and TRBJ2-7; 7 nucleotides match TRBD1. The CDR3 consists of 13 residues. From germline, CDR1 is KGHSH and CDR2 LQKENI. The J segment lost 5 bases and the V segment lost 7 bases, leaving 8 bases of the junction unmatched. CDR3 in amino acids: CASCTGEYDEQYF. CDR3 nucleotide sequence: TGTGCCAGCTGTACAGGGGAGTACGACGAGCAGTACTTC.

V usage is TRBV18 and J usage is TRBJ2-1; 8 bases align to TRBD2. Trimming took 6 bases from V and 6 from J; bases not matched to a gene: 7. The germline gives CDR1 KGHSH, CDR2 LQKENI. There are 14 residues in the CDR3. The CDR3 sequence is CASSEREGLNEQFF. The CDR3 nucleotides read TGTGCCAGCTCCGAACGGGAGGGCCTCAATGAGCAGTTCTTC.

CDR3 DNA: TGCAGCGTTGAAACCGGAGGAACTGGAAACACCATATATTTT. This gives the protein CSVETGGTGNTIYF. This chain links TRBV29-1 with TRBJ1-3; D gene unclear. The germline gives CDR1 SQVTM, CDR2 ANQGSEA. The V and J ends lost 2 bases and 2 bases respectively, with 10 bases between them. The CDR3 has 14 residues.

The chain recombines TRBV10-3 with TRBJ2-1; D is perhaps TRBD2 (6 bases). There are 12 residues in the CDR3. Trimming removed 4 bases from V and 10 bases from J, with 11 bases in between. From germline, CDR1 is ENHRY and CDR2 SYGVKD. CDR3 in DNA: TGTGCCATCAGTGTATTGGGACTGGAGCAGTTCTTC. Translating it yields CAISVLGLEQFF.

This chain links TRBV2 with TRBJ1-1; D is possibly TRBD1 (5 bases). The V end was cut by 2 bases, the J end by 7 bases, with 11 bases between. The CDR3 is 13 residues long. Germline CDR1 and CDR2: SNHLY and FYNNEI. The CDR3 spells CASSESNGGEAFF. The DNA of the CDR3 is TGTGCCAGCAGTGAATCGAACGGGGGTGAAGCTTTCTTT.

This clone has only a few counts. The chain has TRBV5-4 and TRBJ1-1; D is perhaps TRBD1 (6 bases). Germline assignment: CDR1 SGHNT and CDR2 YYREEE (reference sequence). Trimming pared 4 bases from V and 1 base from J, leaving 17 bases between. The CDR3 contains 16 residues. The CDR3 region is CASSPETGTPNTEAFF. The DNA of the CDR3 is TGTGCCAGCAGCCCCGAAACCGGGACACCGAACACTGAAGCTTTCTTT.

This clone has more than one count but fewer than ten. The chain is built from TRBV6-6 and TRBJ1-2; a weak D match, TRBD1 (5 bases). The CDR3 runs 16 residues. The germline gives CDR1 MNHNY, CDR2 SVGAGI (reference sequence). Trimming left V 5 bases short and J 2 bases short, with 18 bases between. CDR3 residues: CASSRLAGGRNYGYTF. The CDR3 nucleotides are TGTGCCAGCAGTCGACTCGCGGGGGGGAGGAACTATGGCTACACCTTC.

This clone was observed once. The chain recombines TRBV7-2 with TRBJ2-1; unclear D gene. There are 14 residues in the CDR3. V lost 2 bases and J lost 3, with 8 bases in between. The germline CDR1 and CDR2 sequences are SGHTA and FQGNSA. The DNA of the CDR3 is TGTGCCAGCAGCTTAATGTCAGACTACAATGAGCAGTTCTTC. Protein product: CASSLMSDYNEQFF.

The chain combines TRBV2 with TRBJ1-2; D is unclear. The germline V gene encodes CDR1 SNHLY and CDR2 FYNNEI. Deletions cut 7 bases from V and 4 bases from J, with 10 bases between. The CDR3 is 12 residues long. This CDR3 is CASTAYGYGYTF. The DNA of the CDR3 is TGTGCCAGCACCGCCTACGGCTATGGCTACACCTTC.

The rearrangement uses TRBV11-3 and TRBJ2-7, with no clear D. CDR1 is SGHNT, CDR2 YENEEA, per germline. V lost 4 bases, J lost 0 bases, and 13 bases lay in between. The CDR3 extends over 15 amino acids. DNA of the CDR3: TGTGCCAGCAGCTCGGTGAGCGCCGGCTCCTACGAGCAGTACTTC. This encodes CASSSVSAGSYEQYF.

The chain recombines TRBV21-1 with TRBJ1-1; TRBD1, as called in the table, went unchecked against the DNA. TRBV21-1 is designated a pseudogene. The CDR3 contains 12 residues. The DNA for the CDR3 is TGTGCCAGCAGCAAGGGGGACAGTGAAGCTTTCTTT. Translating gives CASSKGDSEAFF.

The V call is TRBV5-1, the J call TRBJ2-3, with TRBD2 matching 8 bases. The CDR3 sequence is 17 residues long. The germline V gene has CDR1 SGHRS and CDR2 YFSETQ. V was pared by 2 bases and J by 4 bases, with 12 bases of the junction left unmatched. CDR3 nucleotides: TGCGCCAGCAGCTTACCCGAGGGACTAGTAGTTTCAGATACGCAGTATTTT. It is translated as CASSLPEGLVVSDTQYF.

The rearrangement joins TRBV5-8 to TRBJ2-2; 7 bases fit TRBD1. The J segment lost 2 bases and the V segment lost 4 bases, leaving 5 bases of the junction unmatched. The CDR3 spans 15 residues. Germline V lookup: CDR1 SGHTS, CDR2 YDEGEE. The CDR3 nucleotides read TGTGCCAGCAGCCGGGACAGCGGTAACACCGGGGAGCTGTTTTTT. Translated: CASSRDSGNTGELFF.

The chain employs TRBV6-5 and TRBJ2-1; possibly TRBD1 for D (6 bases). The germline V and J ends were trimmed by 0 bases and 7 bases, with 16 bases remaining between them. The CDR3 runs to 16 residues. Looked up from germline, CDR1 is MNHEY and CDR2 is SVGAGI. The CDR3 here is CASSYSTRGMRNEQFF. For the CDR3, the DNA is TGTGCCAGCAGTTACTCAACCAGGGGAATGCGGAATGAGCAGTTCTTC.

This chain links TRBV30 with TRBJ1-4; 9 bases match TRBD1. The J segment lost 5 bases and the V segment lost 2 bases, leaving 9 bases of the junction unmatched. The CDR3 has 16 residues. From germline, CDR1 is GTSNPN and CDR2 SVGIG (reference sequence). CDR3 residues: CAWSPAGTGPNEKLFF. In nucleotides, the CDR3 is TGTGCCTGGAGTCCCGCCGGGACAGGGCCGAATGAAAAACTGTTTTTT. The full variable domain, completed using reference TRBV30 and TRBJ1-4, is SQTIHQWPATLVQPVGSPLSLECTVEGTSNPNLYWYRQAAGRGLQLLFYSVGIGQISSEVPQNLSASRPQDRQFILSSKKLLLSDSGFYLCAWSPAGTGPNEKLFFGSGTQLSVL.

This chain joins TRBV5-1 and TRBJ2-2; possibly TRBD2 for D (6 bases). Trimming pared 5 bases from V and 0 bases from J, leaving 14 bases between. Per germline, CDR1 SGHRS and CDR2 YFSETQ. The CDR3 sequence is 16 residues long. The CDR3 DNA reads TGCGCCAGCAGGAACACGGGACTGCCGAACACCGGGGAGCTGTTTTTT. It encodes CASRNTGLPNTGELFF.

The V and J genes are TRBV28 and TRBJ2-6, with D maybe TRBD1 (6 bases). Trimming removed 6 bases from V and 0 bases from J, with 12 bases in between. The CDR3 runs to 16 residues. Germline V lookup: CDR1 MDHEN, CDR2 SYDVKM. As DNA, the CDR3 is TGTGCCAGCAGGGAGACAGGTCGCTCTGGGGCCAACGTCCTGACTTTC. It encodes CASRETGRSGANVLTF.

This clone appeared once. The genes are TRBV19 and TRBJ2-3; unclear D gene. Trimming cost V 3 bases and J 5 bases, with 9 bases left between them. The CDR3 runs to 13 residues. Germline V CDR1 and CDR2: LNHDA, SQIVND (reference sequence). In nucleotides, the CDR3 is TGTGCCAGTAGTATCTCCCTGTTAGATACGCAGTATTTT. It specifies CASSISLLDTQYF.